The rows below give T cell receptor beta chains drawn from one sample of a study of vaccination and CD4 T cells after COVID-19. No antigens are known for them. TCRdb called the PCR reads again in MiXCR, with one record for every CDR3 protein. The table lists over 20,000 distinct CDR3 sequences, approximately 48% of them singletons. Sequences were obtained from CD4+ T cells from blood, cultured in vitro. The receptors here all came from a human donor who had recovered from COVID-19. CDR3s include the opening cysteine and the closing phenylalanine or tryptophan. The D gene is left open where the match is weak. Rows may omit the clone size; those that give it use once, few, many or a size class.

cdr3_aa: CATSDRTGKDGYTF; cdr3_nt: TGTGCCACCAGTGATCGAACAGGGAAGGACGGCTACACCTTC; v_call: TRBV24-1; d_call: .; clone_size: few; j_call: TRBJ1-2
cdr3_aa: CASSLVERTLNTEAFF; cdr3_nt: TGCGCCAGCAGCTTGGTGGAGCGGACACTGAACACTGAAGCTTTCTTT; v_call: TRBV5-1; d_call: .; clone_size: .; j_call: TRBJ1-1
cdr3_aa: CASSLGGRSYNEQFF; cdr3_nt: TGTGCCAGCAGTTTAGGGGGGCGATCCTACAATGAGCAGTTCTTC; v_call: TRBV27; d_call: .; clone_size: few; j_call: TRBJ2-1
cdr3_aa: CASSTQGSQPQHF; cdr3_nt: TGTGCCAGCAGCACCCAAGGGAGTCAGCCCCAGCATTTT; v_call: TRBV12-3/TRBV12-4; d_call: .; clone_size: .; j_call: TRBJ1-5
cdr3_aa: CSAFVGYNEQFF; cdr3_nt: TGCAGTGCTTTCGTAGGGTACAATGAGCAGTTCTTC; v_call: TRBV20-1; d_call: .; clone_size: few; j_call: TRBJ2-1
cdr3_aa: CASSLDSTGGPVSYGYTF; cdr3_nt: TGTGCCAGCAGCTTAGATTCGACAGGGGGCCCGGTTTCCTATGGCTACACCTTC; v_call: TRBV11-3; d_call: TRBD1; clone_size: once; j_call: TRBJ1-2
cdr3_aa: CASTTGAGNIQYF; cdr3_nt: TGTGCCAGCACTACAGGGGCGGGGAACATTCAGTACTTC; v_call: TRBV6-1; d_call: .; clone_size: few; j_call: TRBJ2-4
cdr3_aa: CATREGYRYTDTQYF; cdr3_nt: TGTGCCACCAGGGAGGGGTACAGATACACAGATACGCAGTATTTT; v_call: TRBV15; d_call: .; clone_size: .; j_call: TRBJ2-3
cdr3_aa: CASSSTGDVQPQHF; cdr3_nt: TGTGCCAGTTCCTCTACAGGGGACGTTCAGCCCCAGCATTTT; v_call: TRBV11-3; d_call: TRBD1; clone_size: .; j_call: TRBJ1-5
cdr3_aa: CASSESGAGTNYGYTF; cdr3_nt: TGTGCCAGCAGTGAATCGGGGGCAGGGACTAACTATGGCTACACCTTC; v_call: TRBV25-1; d_call: .; clone_size: .; j_call: TRBJ1-2
cdr3_aa: CASSSPRDRDYNEQFF; cdr3_nt: TGTGCCAGCAGCTCACCCCGGGACAGGGACTACAATGAGCAGTTCTTC; v_call: TRBV7-9; d_call: TRBD1; clone_size: .; j_call: TRBJ2-1
cdr3_aa: CATSRNDRGDEQYF; cdr3_nt: TGTGCCACCAGCCGGAACGACAGGGGGGACGAGCAGTACTTC; v_call: TRBV24-1; d_call: TRBD1; clone_size: .; j_call: TRBJ2-7
cdr3_aa: CASKAGAGEETQYF; cdr3_nt: TGTGCCAGCAAAGCGGGAGCAGGCGAAGAGACCCAGTACTTC; v_call: TRBV28; d_call: TRBD2; clone_size: .; j_call: TRBJ2-5
cdr3_aa: CAIKGGGSHYEQYF; cdr3_nt: TGTGCCATCAAAGGAGGCGGGAGTCACTACGAGCAGTACTTC; v_call: TRBV10-3; d_call: TRBD2; clone_size: .; j_call: TRBJ2-7
cdr3_aa: CASSSTLLNFNF; cdr3_nt: TGTGCCAGCAGCTCTACCTTACTGAACTTCAACTTC; v_call: TRBV6-1; d_call: .; clone_size: .; j_call: TRBJ2-7